This TCR beta chain was found in a study of cytomegalovirus exposure and HLA in healthy donors. General study results and limits: Because they were indistinguishable, some V segments, including TRBV6-2 and TRBV6-3, were excluded. Investigators reported 150 to 200 TCR beta chains as tied to cytomegalovirus.

J was trimmed by 6 bases and V by 4 bases; bases with no gene match: 6. Germline V gives CDR1 SGHDN, CDR2 FVKESK. This CDR3 region has 13 residues. Notes on this clone: The antigen is undetermined.

PCR was performed using 60 Vbeta and 13 Jbeta primers. Some clones are missing from TCRdb's copy, which holds only in-frame ones; the method was immunoSEQ multiplex PCR. This sample yields about 180,000 clones, of which 77% are seen a single time; less than 1.5% belongs to the top ten. Source material: PBMCs. This chain joins TRBV14 and TRBJ2-7, with 7 bases fitting TRBD2. This clonotype originated in a woman aged 25 to 39 in good health and CMV-seropositive. For the CDR3, the DNA is TGTGCCAGCAGCCTGGGACTACCCGGCGAGCAGTACTTC. Translating it yields CASSLGLPGEQYF.